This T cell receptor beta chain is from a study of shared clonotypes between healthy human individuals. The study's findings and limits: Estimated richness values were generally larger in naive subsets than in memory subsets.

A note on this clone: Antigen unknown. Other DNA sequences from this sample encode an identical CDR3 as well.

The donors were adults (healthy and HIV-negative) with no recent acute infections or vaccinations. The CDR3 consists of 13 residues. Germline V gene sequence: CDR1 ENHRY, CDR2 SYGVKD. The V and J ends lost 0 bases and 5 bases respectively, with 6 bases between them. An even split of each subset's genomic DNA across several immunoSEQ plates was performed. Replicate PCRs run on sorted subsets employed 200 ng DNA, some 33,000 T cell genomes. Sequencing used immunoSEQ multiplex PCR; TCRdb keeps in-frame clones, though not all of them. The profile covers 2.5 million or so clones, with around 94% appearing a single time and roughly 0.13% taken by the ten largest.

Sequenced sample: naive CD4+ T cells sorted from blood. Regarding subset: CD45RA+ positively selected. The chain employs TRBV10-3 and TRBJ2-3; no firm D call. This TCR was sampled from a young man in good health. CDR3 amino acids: CAISESPLDTQYF. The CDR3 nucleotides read TGTGCCATCAGTGAGTCGCCATTAGATACGCAGTATTTT.